These T cell receptor beta chains were read from a single sample in a study of blood T cells in healthy people across ages. TCRdb ran MiXCR on the 5' RACE reads and lists one entry per CDR3 protein. The table records about 640,000 distinct CDR3 sequences, approximately 30% of them present only once. The sequencing input was blood. All receptors come from a woman of 80 years or more in good health. Each CDR3 is given with its conserved first and last residue. A D gene is named only where the DNA matches it firmly. The listing skips clone size in some rows; elsewhere it reads once, few, many or a size class.

j_call,d_call,v_call,clone_size,cdr3_nt,cdr3_aa
TRBJ2-7,.,TRBV6-6,few,TGTGCCAGCAGTTACTCCCCGGACAGCTCCTACGAGCAGTACTTC,CASSYSPDSSYEQYF
TRBJ2-1,TRBD1,TRBV5-1,.,TGCGCCAGTAGGGAACAGGGGGCGTTATCGGGTGAGCAGTTCTTC,CASREQGALSGEQFF
TRBJ2-3,.,TRBV9,.,TGTGCCAGCAGCGTAGATGTCAACACAGATACGCAGTATTTT,CASSVDVNTDTQYF
TRBJ1-5,TRBD1,TRBV7-2,few,TGTGCCAGCAGCCTTAGGGGGCCACAGGGAACGCCCCAGCATTTT,CASSLRGPQGTPQHF
TRBJ1-2,.,TRBV7-9,many,TGTGCCAGCAGCTTAGGTGGGAATGGCTACACCTTC,CASSLGGNGYTF
TRBJ1-2,TRBD1,TRBV25-1,many,TGTGCCAGCAGTGAATGGGGGGACAGGGCCGTCTATGGCTACACCTTC,CASSEWGDRAVYGYTF
TRBJ1-1,.,TRBV6-2/TRBV6-3,.,TGTGCCAGCAGTTACTCAAGGGAGGTTAGGACTGAAGCTTTCTTT,CASSYSREVRTEAFF
TRBJ2-1,TRBD1,TRBV20-1,many,TGCAGTGCTAGAGACTCCGGGACAGCCTACAATGAGCAGTTCTTC,CSARDSGTAYNEQFF
TRBJ2-3,.,TRBV9,many,TGTGCCAGCAGCGCCCGTGGGTCGGGCCACGAAGCGACGCAGTATTTT,CASSARGSGHEATQYF
TRBJ2-6,.,TRBV30,many,TGTGCCTGGAGTCGGGGGCATCGTCTCCCTGGGGCCAACGTCCTGACTTTC,CAWSRGHRLPGANVLTF
TRBJ2-5,.,TRBV21-1,many,TGTGCCAGCAGCAAAGGGTGGGCTAGCGGGGGAGAAGTAGAGACCCAGTACTTC,CASSKGWASGGEVETQYF
TRBJ2-3,TRBD1,TRBV20-1,many,TGCAGTGCTAGCTACAGGGGGTTAGGGAAAGATACGCAGTATTTT,CSASYRGLGKDTQYF
TRBJ1-5,.,TRBV12-3/TRBV12-4,.,TGTGCCAGCAGACGGGACGATTACCAGCCCCAGCATTTT,CASRRDDYQPQHF
TRBJ2-7,.,TRBV5-1,.,TGCGCCAGCAGCTCCGGGGGTGGGCGGGACGAGCAGTACTTC,CASSSGGGRDEQYF
TRBJ2-5,TRBD2,TRBV29-1,.,TGCAGCGTGTTGGGACGAGCGGGGGAAGAGACCCAGTACTTC,CSVLGRAGEETQYF
TRBJ1-1,TRBD1,TRBV3-1,few,TGTGCCAGCAGCTTTCTAACGGGGACAGGGTCGTTGGCAGCTGAAGCTTTCTTT,CASSFLTGTGSLAAEAFF
TRBJ1-1,.,TRBV12-3/TRBV12-4,.,TGTGCCAGCAGTTTATCAGCGTTGGTAGCTTTCTTT,CASSLSALVAFF
TRBJ1-1,.,TRBV3-1,few,TGTGCCAGCAGCCAAACCCCCAGGGGTGAAGCTTTCTTT,CASSQTPRGEAFF
TRBJ2-5,.,TRBV24-1,many,TGTGCCACCAGTGCCTTAGGGCAATTTGCGGAGACCCAGTACTTC,CATSALGQFAETQYF
TRBJ2-7,TRBD2,TRBV5-1,few,TGCGCCAGCAGCGGACTAGCGGGGGGGCCCACCTACAATGAGCAGTACTTC,CASSGLAGGPTYNEQYF
TRBJ2-7,.,TRBV11-2,few,TGTGCCAGCAGCTTCCCCACAACCGCGGGGGCGACCCCCCCCTACGAGCAGTACTTC,CASSFPTTAGATPPYEQYF
TRBJ1-2,TRBD1,TRBV12-3/TRBV12-4,many,TGTGCCAGCAGTTTCGGACAGGGAGGCTATGGCTACACCTTC,CASSFGQGGYGYTF
TRBJ2-3,TRBD2,TRBV7-2,few,TGTGCCAGCAGCTTAGCGACTAGCAAGGGTCACACAGATACGCAGTATTTT,CASSLATSKGHTDTQYF
TRBJ2-1,.,TRBV20-1,many,TGCAGTGCTGTATCTTTAGAGGAGCAGTTCTTC,CSAVSLEEQFF
TRBJ1-1,.,TRBV5-5,.,TGTGCCAGCAGCACAAACCCGGGGAGTCTAGGTACTGAAGCTTTCTTT,CASSTNPGSLGTEAFF
TRBJ1-5,.,TRBV4-2,.,TGTGCCAGCAGCCAAGAGAGGGGACGGCAGCCCCAGCATTTT,CASSQERGRQPQHF
TRBJ1-6,.,TRBV4-3,.,TGCGCCAGCAGCCAAGATAGAGATTCACCCCTCCACTTT,CASSQDRDSPLHF
TRBJ2-3,.,TRBV5-1,many,TGCGCCAGCAGCCCCGACAGCTACTCCACAGATACGCAGTATTTT,CASSPDSYSTDTQYF
TRBJ1-2,.,TRBV20-1,few,TGCAGTGCTAGAGCCTCAACAGGGAACAACTATGGCTACACCTTC,CSARASTGNNYGYTF
TRBJ2-1,.,TRBV3-1,many,TGTGCCAGCAGCCAAGACCGAAGCAGTTACAATGAGCAGTTCTTC,CASSQDRSSYNEQFF
TRBJ2-1,.,TRBV4-1,many,TGCGCCAGCAGCCAAGTAGTCCCGGTAGGGACCAACCTTCTGGAGCAGTTCTTC,CASSQVVPVGTNLLEQFF
TRBJ2-1,TRBD2,TRBV5-1,many,TGCGCCAGCAGCCCGGGACTAGCGGGGGTTTATGAGCAGTTCTTC,CASSPGLAGVYEQFF
TRBJ2-2,TRBD1,TRBV5-1,many,TGCGCCAGCAGCTTGCAGGGGGCCAAACGGGCCGGGGAGCTGTTTTTT,CASSLQGAKRAGELFF
TRBJ2-5,TRBD2,TRBV5-1,many,TGCGCCAGCAGCGTCCAGGGACTACCGTTGTTGGAGACCCAGTACTTC,CASSVQGLPLLETQYF
TRBJ2-5,TRBD2,TRBV20-1,many,TGCAGTGCTAGCGTAGCGGGGGCTCCAGAGACCCAGTACTTC,CSASVAGAPETQYF
TRBJ1-5,.,TRBV10-3,.,TGTGCCATCAGTCCACAGGGAGATCAGCCCCAGCATTTT,CAISPQGDQPQHF
TRBJ2-7,TRBD2,TRBV14,many,TGTGCCAGCAGCCTCCGGGGCGGGGGGCGCTCCTACGAGCAGTACTTC,CASSLRGGGRSYEQYF
TRBJ2-7,.,TRBV6-5,many,TGTGCCACCCAACCGGGGCTTTCCTACGAGCAGTACTTC,CATQPGLSYEQYF
TRBJ2-1,TRBD1,TRBV7-3,few,TGTGCCAGCAGCTTAAGGGGACAGGGGGCCTATGAGCAGTTCTTC,CASSLRGQGAYEQFF
TRBJ2-2,TRBD1,TRBV24-1,many,TGTGCCACCAGTGCCAGGGGGCAAACCGGGGAGCTGTTTTTT,CATSARGQTGELFF
TRBJ1-5,.,TRBV12-3/TRBV12-4,many,TGTGCCAGCAGTCCGATTTTTGGAGGGATCGGGCAGCCCCAGCATTTT,CASSPIFGGIGQPQHF
TRBJ1-4,TRBD1,TRBV29-1,many,TGCAGCGTTGAAGATCCCGGACAGGGTGGTGAAAAACTGTTTTTT,CSVEDPGQGGEKLFF
TRBJ2-1,.,TRBV30,.,TGTGCCCGGAGCGCTAGCGACGGCAATGAGCAGTTCTTC,CARSASDGNEQFF
TRBJ2-5,TRBD1,TRBV27,many,TGTGCCAGCAGTTTGCCGATCCCGGGACAGGGGGCGGAGACCCAGTACTTC,CASSLPIPGQGAETQYF
TRBJ1-5,.,TRBV9,few,TGTGCCAGCAGCGTAGGGATAAGTTTCAATCAGCCCCAGCATTTT,CASSVGISFNQPQHF
TRBJ1-1,.,TRBV10-3,many,TGTGCCATCACCTCCAGCCGGACGAACACTGAAGCTTTCTTT,CAITSSRTNTEAFF
TRBJ2-3,.,TRBV6-1,many,TGTGCCAGCAGTCCTCGTCTGGACAGAAGCACAGATACGCAGTATTTT,CASSPRLDRSTDTQYF
TRBJ2-5,TRBD2,TRBV6-2/TRBV6-3,many,TGTGCCAGCAGTTACGGCTTAGCGGGGGGGCAAGAGACCCAGTACTTC,CASSYGLAGGQETQYF
TRBJ2-1,.,TRBV6-2/TRBV6-3,many,TGTGCCAGCAGTTACTTAAATAATGAGCAGTTCTTC,CASSYLNNEQFF
TRBJ2-7,.,TRBV27,few,TGTGCCAGCAGTAACGTGGGTCCCGCCTACGAGCAGTACTTC,CASSNVGPAYEQYF
TRBJ1-1,.,TRBV20-1,few,TGCAGTGCCCGGTACGGAAACACTGAAGCTTTCTTT,CSARYGNTEAFF